These 12 T cell receptor beta chains came from one sample sequenced in a study of T cells in Graves' hyperthyroidism and ophthalmopathy. It was RNA transcripts that yielded the amplified TCR beta CDR3 regions. Using the HTBI primer set, a first-round RT-PCR was run on the TCR CDR3. TCRdb processed the multiplex PCR reads anew with MiXCR; each CDR3 protein has one entry. The data show about 520,000 distinct CDR3 sequences, with around 22% seen just once and roughly 10% held by the top ten. The sequencing input was blood. Source of these receptors: a woman in her twenties or thirties with Graves' ophthalmopathy.

This chain connects TRBV6-5 to TRBJ1-2; tentatively, D is TRBD1 (5 bases). There are 14 residues in the CDR3. Germline assignment: CDR1 MNHEY and CDR2 SVGAGI. With 3 bases removed from V and 4 bases from J, the gap between germline ends came to 12 bases. CDR3 in amino acids: CASSYRGDGYGYTF. CDR3 DNA: TGTGCCAGCAGTTATCGGGGGGATGGCTATGGCTACACCTTC.

This clonotype was counted ten times or more. The DNA for the CDR3 is TGTGCCAGCAGCTTCTCCGGGACAGTTGCCTACGAGCAGTACTTC. It is translated as CASSFSGTVAYEQYF. The gene calls are TRBV7-9 and TRBJ2-7; 7 bases line up with TRBD1. This CDR3 is 15 amino acids long. CDR1 is SEHNR, CDR2 FQNEAQ, per germline (reference sequence). V lost 3 bases and J lost 2; bases outside the gene matches: 7.

This clonotype was recorded a few times. The CDR3 bases are TGTGCCAGTAGTGCAAGCCAGCGGGACTGGGAGACCCAGTACTTC. Amino acid sequence: CASSASQRDWETQYF. The chain has TRBV19 and TRBJ2-5; 7 bases align to TRBD2. CDR1 is LNHDA, CDR2 SQIVND, per germline (reference sequence). J lost 5 bases, V lost 5 bases, and 11 bases had no gene match. The CDR3 has 15 residues.

This clonotype was counted many times. The rearrangement uses TRBV6-2 or TRBV6-3 and TRBJ2-7, with D possibly being TRBD1 (6 bases). The germline V and J ends were trimmed by 2 bases and 2 bases, with 10 bases remaining between them. Germline-derived CDR1 and CDR2 are MNHEY and SVGEGT. This CDR3 region has 14 residues. CDR3 sequence reads: CASSYEGGTYEQYF. In DNA form, the CDR3 reads TGTGCCAGCAGTTACGAAGGGGGAACCTACGAGCAGTACTTC.

This clonotype was counted at least ten times. The chain recombines TRBV7-6 with TRBJ2-7; 7 positions agree with TRBD1. The CDR3 totals 15 residues. The V segment lost 5 bases and the J segment 5 bases; nucleotides outside the gene matches: 12. CDR1 and CDR2 from the germline V gene are SGHVS and FNYEAQ. The CDR3 region has the DNA TGTGCCAGCAGCCCCCGACAGGGTATGATCCACGAGCAGTACTTC. It encodes CASSPRQGMIHEQYF. The full variable domain, rest sourced from reference TRBV7-6 and TRBJ2-7, is GAGVSQSPRYKVTKRGQDVALRCDPISGHVSLYWYRQALGQGPEFLTYFNYEAQQDKSGLPNDRFSAERPEGSISTLTIQRTEQRDSAMYRCASSPRQGMIHEQYFGPGTRLTVT.

The chain joins TRBV12-3 or TRBV12-4 to TRBJ1-2; 10 nucleotides agree with TRBD1. The CDR3 has 14 residues. The ends lost 4 bases at V and 8 bases at J; junction bases unmatched: 7. The CDR3 loop reads CASSSAGTGVGYTF. The CDR3 nucleotides read TGTGCCAGCAGTTCAGCCGGGACAGGGGTCGGCTACACCTTC.

DNA for the CDR3: TGTGTCTGCAGTGAAGCGGTAGTCACACCTTCCTACGAGCAGTACTTC. Protein product: CVCSEAVVTPSYEQYF. V usage is TRBV6-1 and J usage is TRBJ2-7; TRBD2 is a possible D gene (5 bases). The CDR3 has 16 residues. The germline V gene has CDR1 MNHNS and CDR2 SASEGT.

The table lists this clonotype with many counts. This chain uses TRBV7-6 with TRBJ2-6, with D uncertain. Germline V gene sequence: CDR1 SGHVS, CDR2 FNYEAQ. This CDR3 has 16 residues. Trimming stripped 1 base from V and 0 bases from J, with 7 bases between. The CDR3 bases are TGTGCCAGCAGCTTAGGGGTTAGCTCTGGGGCCAACGTCCTGACTTTC. It specifies CASSLGVSSGANVLTF.

The V and J genes are TRBV20-1 and TRBJ2-5, with a weak D call TRBD2 (6 bases). The germline gives CDR1 DFQATT, CDR2 SNEGSKA (reference sequence). Trimming removed 8 bases from V and 2 bases from J, with 18 bases in between. The CDR3 runs to 14 residues. CDR3 in amino acids: CSSHPRDFQETQYF. The CDR3 DNA reads as TGCAGTTCACACCCCCGGGACTTTCAAGAGACCCAGTACTTC.

This clonotype was picked up a small number of times. Here the CDR3 reads CASSPPSVTGQETQYF. Here the CDR3 DNA reads TGTGCCAGCAGCCCCCCCTCAGTGACGGGACAAGAGACCCAGTACTTC. The chain couples TRBV6-1 to TRBJ2-5; D may be TRBD2 (5 bases). This CDR3 contains 16 residues. CDR1 is MNHNS, CDR2 SASEGT, per germline. The ends were cut back, 6 bases at V and 2 bases at J, with 19 bases in the middle.

The J gene is TRBJ2-7, the V gene TRBV6-1, with TRBD2 as a possible D gene (6 bases). Trimming took 6 bases from V and 0 from J, leaving 12 bases between them. The CDR3 loop spans 14 amino acids. The germline gives CDR1 MNHNS, CDR2 SASEGT. DNA for the CDR3: TGTGCCAGCAGCGTCAGGAGGGGCTCCTACGAGCAGTACTTC. As protein: CASSVRRGSYEQYF.

The rearrangement joins TRBV7-8 to TRBJ1-1, with D perhaps TRBD1 (5 bases). CDR3 length: 15 residues. The germline gives CDR1 SGHVS, CDR2 FQNEAQ. V lost 1 base, J lost 5 bases, and 14 bases lay in between. CDR3 protein: CASSLGGTRGTEAFF. CDR3 bases: TGTGCCAGCAGCTTAGGTGGGACTAGAGGGACTGAAGCTTTCTTT.